This is a list of T cell receptor beta chains from one sample in a study of blood T cell repertoires in COVID-19. Method: immunoSEQ multiplex PCR; TCRdb's copy keeps in-frame clones and lacks some. This table holds roughly 100,000 clones, 75% to 90% found once. The sequenced sample was peripheral blood. The receptors derive from a woman of 80 years or more with acute or convalescent COVID-19. Both conserved end residues are part of each CDR3. The D gene is left open where the match is weak. Clone sizes are given selectively: once, few, many, or a class where the clone is expanded.

size	V	D	J	DNA	CDR3
NA	TRBV18	NA	TRBJ1-4	TGTGCCAGCTCACCAATACCAGGGTATAATGAAAAACTGTTTTTT	CASSPIPGYNEKLFF
NA	TRBV7-9	TRBD2	TRBJ2-5	TGTGCCAGCAGCTCCCGGGACTACTTGGGAGAGACCCAGTACTTC	CASSSRDYLGETQYF
NA	TRBV23-1	TRBD1	TRBJ1-1	TGCGCCAGCAGTCAATCGGGACAGGGGACGAAGATAAACACTGAAGCTTTCTTT	CASSQSGQGTKINTEAFF
NA	TRBV5-6	NA	TRBJ1-2	TGTGCCAGCAGCCGGACAGCCTATGGCTACACCTTC	CASSRTAYGYTF
NA	TRBV6-2/TRBV6-3	TRBD2	TRBJ2-5	TGTGCCAGCAGTTACTATCCCAGCGGGGGTTCAGAGACCCAGTACTTC	CASSYYPSGGSETQYF
NA	TRBV7-9	TRBD1	TRBJ1-4	TGTGCCAGCAGCTTTGGGACAGGGGGCAGAACTAATGAAAAACTGTTTTTT	CASSFGTGGRTNEKLFF
few	TRBV5-1	NA	TRBJ1-2	TGCGCCAGCAGCGTTTGGGGGGTAGGCGGCTACACCTTC	CASSVWGVGGYTF
NA	TRBV3-1/TRBV3-2	NA	TRBJ1-1	TGTGCCAGCAGCCAAGGTAAGAGAGAAGCTTTCTTT	CASSQGKREAFF
few	TRBV9	TRBD2	TRBJ2-3	TGTGCCAGCAGCGTAGCGACGGGGGGGTACCCCAGCACAGATACGCAGTATTTT	CASSVATGGYPSTDTQYF
NA	TRBV19	TRBD2	TRBJ2-1	TGTGCCAGTAGCGGACGGGGGGTCGCTGAGCAGTTCTTC	CASSGRGVAEQFF
few	TRBV6-5	TRBD2	TRBJ2-7	TGTGCCAGCAGTCTGACTAGCGGGGACTACTACGAGCAGTACTTC	CASSLTSGDYYEQYF
NA	TRBV5-5	NA	TRBJ1-2	TGTGCCAGCAGCTTGGGGGGCCAGGTCGACTATGGCTACACCTTC	CASSLGGQVDYGYTF
NA	TRBV18	TRBD1	TRBJ1-2	TGTGCCAGCTCACCGAGGGACAGATGGGCTAACTATGGCTACACCTTC	CASSPRDRWANYGYTF
NA	TRBV5-1	TRBD1	TRBJ2-3	TGCGCCAGCAGCTCCTCGACAGGGTGGGAACAGTATTTT	CASSSSTGWEQYF
NA	TRBV10-3	TRBD1	TRBJ1-4	TGTGCCATCAGTGAGGGGACAGGGGGCGGTGAAAAACTGTTTTTT	CAISEGTGGGEKLFF
NA	TRBV25-1	NA	TRBJ2-7	TGTGCCAGCAGTGAGCCGAGAGGCGGCTCCTACGAGCAGTACTTC	CASSEPRGGSYEQYF
NA	TRBV4-3	NA	TRBJ2-1	TGCGCCAGCAGCCAAGATTGGGCATCGAATGAGCAGTTCTTC	CASSQDWASNEQFF
NA	TRBV7-8	TRBD1	TRBJ1-5	TGTGCCAGCAGCTCCCGGACAGGCGAAAAGGGGAGCAATCAGCCCCAGCATTTT	CASSSRTGEKGSNQPQHF
NA	TRBV7-9	TRBD1	TRBJ1-1	TGTGCCAGCACCGGACAGGTGAACACTGAAGCTTTCTTT	CASTGQVNTEAFF
NA	TRBV18	TRBD2	TRBJ2-1	TGTGCCAGCTCACCGTTGGGACTAAACAATGAGCAGTTCTTC	CASSPLGLNNEQFF
once	TRBV18	NA	TRBJ2-2	TGTGCCAGCTCAATACAGGGAAGCGGGGAGCTGTTTTTT	CASSIQGSGELFF
NA	TRBV4-3	NA	TRBJ1-3	TGCGCCAGCAGCCAAGACCCAGGGACTGGAAACACCATATATTTT	CASSQDPGTGNTIYF
NA	TRBV6-6	NA	TRBJ1-1	TGTGCCAGCAGTAGAGAGGGCACTGAAGCTTTCTTT	CASSREGTEAFF
NA	TRBV4-1	NA	TRBJ2-2	TGCGCCAGCAGCCATATGGGGCGCACCGGGGAGCTGTTTTTT	CASSHMGRTGELFF
NA	TRBV14	NA	TRBJ1-2	TGTGCCAGCAGCACCCCAGGTTCTGGCTACACCTTC	CASSTPGSGYTF
NA	TRBV18	NA	TRBJ1-5	TGTGCCAGCTCACCTGGGGGGAGCAATCAGCCCCAGCATTTT	CASSPGGSNQPQHF
NA	TRBV29-1	NA	TRBJ2-7	TGCAGCGTTCAGGGATCTCTCTCCTACGAGCAGTACTTC	CSVQGSLSYEQYF
NA	TRBV18	NA	TRBJ1-5	TGTGCCAGCTCCTCCACTCGAAATCAGCCCCAGCATTTT	CASSSTRNQPQHF
NA	TRBV27	TRBD2	TRBJ2-1	TGTGCCAGCAGTTTATTCACCGGGACTAGCGGCAATGAGCAGTTCTTC	CASSLFTGTSGNEQFF
NA	TRBV7-2	NA	TRBJ2-7	TGTGCCAGCAGCATTAGTACTAGTTCCCCCTACGAGCAGTACTTC	CASSISTSSPYEQYF
NA	TRBV29-1	NA	TRBJ1-2	TGCAGCGTGCCCTGGGCCGGTGGCTACACCTTC	CSVPWAGGYTF
medium-sized	TRBV10-3	TRBD1	TRBJ1-4	TGTGCCACCCAAGCCACAGGGGGCACGGATGAAAAACTGTTTTTT	CATQATGGTDEKLFF
NA	TRBV18	NA	TRBJ2-1	TGTGCCAGCTCACCGCCCGGGTACAATGAGCAGTTCTTC	CASSPPGYNEQFF
NA	TRBV4-1	TRBD1	TRBJ2-7	TGCGCCAGCAGCCAAGTGGCCGGGACAGGGTTTTACGAGCAGTACTTC	CASSQVAGTGFYEQYF
NA	TRBV19	NA	TRBJ1-3	TGTGCCAGTACCACCTCAGGGGCCCTCTCTGGAAACACCATATATTTT	CASTTSGALSGNTIYF
NA	TRBV10-2	NA	TRBJ2-7	TGCGCCAGCAGTGAGTCGCCAGGCGCCTACGAGCAGTACTTC	CASSESPGAYEQYF
NA	TRBV28	NA	TRBJ2-7	TGTGCCAGCAGTTTGGTGGAGCCGACCCCAGAGCAGTACTTC	CASSLVEPTPEQYF
NA	TRBV11-2	NA	TRBJ2-7	TGTGCCAGCAGCTTAGGACAGCGCCCCGAGCAGTACTTC	CASSLGQRPEQYF
NA	TRBV7-9	TRBD1	TRBJ2-1	TGTGCCAGCAGCCCCAAACGACAGGGGAGCTCCTACAATGAGCAGTTCTTC	CASSPKRQGSSYNEQFF
NA	TRBV9	NA	TRBJ2-5	TGTGCCAGCAGCTCCCGACAGGGAGGTTTGGAGACCCAGTACTTC	CASSSRQGGLETQYF
NA	TRBV18	TRBD1	TRBJ2-4	TGTGCCAGCTCCCCCGGACAGGGGGCCAAAAACATTCAGTACTTC	CASSPGQGAKNIQYF
NA	TRBV6-5	TRBD1	TRBJ2-1	TGTGCCAGCAAAACGGGGGACAGGGTCAATGAGCAGTTCTTC	CASKTGDRVNEQFF
NA	TRBV11-2	NA	TRBJ2-1	TGTGCCAGCAGCCCCGATATACGGGGACACTACAATGAGCAGTTCTTC	CASSPDIRGHYNEQFF
NA	TRBV4-1	TRBD1	TRBJ2-7	TGCGCCAGCAGCCACCCGGGACAGGCTTCCTACGAGCAGTACTTC	CASSHPGQASYEQYF
NA	TRBV6-2/TRBV6-3	TRBD1	TRBJ1-5	TGTGCCAGCAGTTATGGACAGGAAGGCAATCAGCCCCAGCATTTT	CASSYGQEGNQPQHF
NA	TRBV27	NA	TRBJ2-1	TGTGCCAGCAGTTCACCGGGACTTAGCTCCTACAATGAGCAGTTCTTC	CASSSPGLSSYNEQFF
NA	TRBV4-1	NA	TRBJ1-1	TGCGCCAGCAGCCGGTACAGGGTGCACACTGAAGCTTTCTTT	CASSRYRVHTEAFF
NA	TRBV27	TRBD1	TRBJ1-6	TGTGCCAGCAGCAGGGACAGGGGGGGTTATTCACCCCTCCACTTT	CASSRDRGGYSPLHF
NA	TRBV19	TRBD1	TRBJ1-6	TGTGCCAGTAAAGAAGTGGACAGGGCTTATAATTCACCCCTCCACTTT	CASKEVDRAYNSPLHF
NA	TRBV18	NA	TRBJ2-3	TGTGCCAGCTCACCACCGGCTAGAGGGGGGGGAATGGATACGCAGTATTTT	CASSPPARGGGMDTQYF
NA	TRBV6-5	TRBD1	TRBJ2-7	TGTGCCAGCAGCCCACAGGGGGCCTCCTACGAGCAGTACTTC	CASSPQGASYEQYF
NA	TRBV27	NA	TRBJ2-2	TGTGCCAGCAGTTTAATCACAGGATTAACCGGGGAGCTGTTTTTT	CASSLITGLTGELFF